This TCR beta chain comes out of a study of blood T cell repertoires in COVID-19. The Seattle site enrolled patients during active infection and followed them longitudinally. A few counts support this clone. Here immunoSEQ multiplex PCR was the method, and the copy in TCRdb shows in-frame clones only, minus some. This sample has tens of thousands of clones; approximately 77% occur once, and the top ten carry under 3%. The TCR was taken from a man in his sixties or seventies with COVID-19, enrolled during active disease. The specimen was peripheral blood.

The CDR3 DNA reads TGTGCCACCATGGGGGGTCGCAATCAGCCCCAGCATTTT. Encoded protein: CATMGGRNQPQHF. The V gene is TRBV24-1, the J gene TRBJ1-5, with D maybe TRBD1 (5 bases). The CDR3 is made up of 13 amino acids. V lost 8 bases to trimming and J lost 2 bases, with 9 bases between them. Germline assignment: CDR1 KGHDR and CDR2 SFDVKD.